What follows are 9 T cell receptor beta chains derived from one specimen sequenced in a study of monozygotic twins with inflammatory bowel disease. TCRdb re-called the 5' RACE reads, yielding one record per CDR3 amino acid sequence without DNA. Listed are 200,000 to 250,000 distinct CDR3 sequences; under 8.5% falls within the top ten. Source material: blood. These receptors came from a human donor with ulcerative colitis or Crohn's disease, or a healthy co-twin of an affected twin (not recorded which).

The chain uses TRBV6-5 and TRBJ1-6; TCRdb names TRBD1, which stays unverified in the absence of DNA. Germline-derived CDR1 and CDR2 are MNHEY and SVGAGI. CDR3 length: 17 residues. The chain's CDR3 is CASSYRKTGRILSPLHF.

The chain carries TRBV7-2 and TRBJ1-6; the D gene TCRdb calls, TRBD1, cannot be checked with no DNA. This CDR3 region has 15 residues. The germline gives CDR1 SGHTA, CDR2 FQGNSA. The CDR3 sequence is CASSQPGREISPLHF.

The rearrangement links TRBV5-1 to TRBJ2-7; TCRdb gives TRBD2 as the D gene, but with no DNA this cannot be confirmed. The CDR3 loop spans 16 amino acids. The germline gives CDR1 SGHRS, CDR2 YFSETQ. The CDR3 loop is CASSLGHLPPSYEQYF. Supplemented by reference TRBV5-1 and TRBJ2-7, the full variable domain reads KAGVTQTPRYLIKTRGQQVTLSCSPISGHRSVSWYQQTPGQGLQFLFEYFSETQRNKGNFPGRFSGRQFSNSRSEMNVSTLELGDSALYLCASSLGHLPPSYEQYFGPGTRLTVT.

The chain employs TRBV15 and TRBJ2-2. The germline V gene encodes CDR1 LNHNV and CDR2 YYDKDF (reference sequence). The CDR3 is made up of 18 amino acids. The CDR3 spells CATSRPPRDTANTGELFF.

CDR3: CASGGFDNEQFF. This chain links TRBV12-3 or TRBV12-4 with TRBJ2-1; TCRdb designates TRBD2, a call that cannot be tested without DNA. This CDR3 has 12 amino acids.

The V and J genes are TRBV12-3 or TRBV12-4 and TRBJ2-3; the TCRdb D gene call, TRBD1, has no DNA to confirm it. The CDR3 has 16 residues. CDR3 protein: CASSFDRVASTDTQYF.

V and J are TRBV5-1 and TRBJ2-7. The CDR3 length is 14 residues. CDR1 is SGHRS and CDR2 is YFSETQ in the germline V gene. The CDR3 loop is CASSLGTLSYEQYF. The full variable domain, its missing parts supplied by reference TRBV5-1 and TRBJ2-7, is KAGVTQTPRYLIKTRGQQVTLSCSPISGHRSVSWYQQTPGQGLQFLFEYFSETQRNKGNFPGRFSGRQFSNSRSEMNVSTLELGDSALYLCASSLGTLSYEQYFGPGTRLTVT.

This chain connects TRBV5-1 to TRBJ2-1; the TCRdb D gene call, TRBD1, has no DNA to confirm it. The germline CDR1 and CDR2 sequences are SGHRS and YFSETQ. This CDR3 region has 14 residues. This CDR3 is CASGTGGSYNEQFF.

This chain uses TRBV6-1 with TRBJ2-1; TCRdb calls TRBD2, which cannot be checked without DNA. The germline gives CDR1 MNHNS, CDR2 SASEGT. CDR3 size: 13 residues. This chain's CDR3 is CASGEEASLGQFF.